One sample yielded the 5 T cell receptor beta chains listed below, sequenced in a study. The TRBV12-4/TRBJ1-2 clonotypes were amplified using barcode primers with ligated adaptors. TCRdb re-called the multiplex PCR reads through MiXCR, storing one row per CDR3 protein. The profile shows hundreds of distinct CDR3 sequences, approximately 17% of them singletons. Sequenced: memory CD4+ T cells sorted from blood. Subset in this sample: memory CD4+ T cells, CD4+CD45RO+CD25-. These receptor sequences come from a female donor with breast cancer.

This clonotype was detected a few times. CDR3 protein: CASSPEGYGYTF. In DNA, the CDR3 is TGTGCCAGCAGTCCAGAGGGCTATGGCTACACCTTC. The chain is built from TRBV12-3 or TRBV12-4 and TRBJ1-2; D not certain. V was cut by 5 bases and J by 4 bases, with 8 bases left in between. The CDR3 sequence is 12 residues long.

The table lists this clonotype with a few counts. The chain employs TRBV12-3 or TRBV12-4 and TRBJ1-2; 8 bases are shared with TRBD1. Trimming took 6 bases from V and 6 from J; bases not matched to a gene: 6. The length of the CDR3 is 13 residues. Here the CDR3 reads CASRVTGVDGYTF. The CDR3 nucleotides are TGTGCCAGCAGGGTGACAGGGGTTGATGGCTACACCTTC.

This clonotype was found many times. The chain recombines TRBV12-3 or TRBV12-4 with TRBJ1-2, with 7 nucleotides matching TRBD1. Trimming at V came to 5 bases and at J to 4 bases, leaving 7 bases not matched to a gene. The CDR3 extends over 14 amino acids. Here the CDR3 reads CASSRGQTTYGYTF. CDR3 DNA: TGTGCCAGCAGTCGGGGACAGACAACCTATGGCTACACCTTC.

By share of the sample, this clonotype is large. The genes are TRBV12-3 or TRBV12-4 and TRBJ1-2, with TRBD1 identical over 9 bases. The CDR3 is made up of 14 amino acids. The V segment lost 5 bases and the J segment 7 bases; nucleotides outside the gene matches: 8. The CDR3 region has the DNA TGTGCCAGCAGTCCGGGACAGGGAGGACGTGGCTACACCTTC. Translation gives CASSPGQGGRGYTF.

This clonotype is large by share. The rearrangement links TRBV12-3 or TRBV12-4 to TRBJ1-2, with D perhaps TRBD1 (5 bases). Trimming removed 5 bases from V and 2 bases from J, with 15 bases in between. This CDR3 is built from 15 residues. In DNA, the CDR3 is TGTGCCAGCAGTCCACGGGCAGGGTGGAACTATGGCTACACCTTC. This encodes CASSPRAGWNYGYTF.